Following are 19 T cell receptor beta chains from one sample sequenced in a study of blood T cells in healthy people across ages. Using a J-beta primer mix together with a sample-barcoded 5' primer, a second PCR was run for roughly 7 to 11 cycles. TCRdb processed the 5' RACE reads anew with MiXCR; each CDR3 protein has one entry. Here the sample spans 1.5 million to 2 million distinct CDR3 sequences, around 50% being singletons. Sequencing input: blood. The receptors come from a woman between 40 and 55 years old in good health.

The rearrangement joins TRBV6-6 to TRBJ2-1; D is unresolved. The V gene's germline CDR1 is MNHNY and CDR2 SVGAGI (reference sequence). The CDR3 spans 14 residues. V lost 2 bases to trimming and J lost 5 bases, with 10 bases between them. The CDR3 bases are TGTGCCAGCAGTTACCCGGACGCACACAATGAGCAGTTCTTC. The encoded protein is CASSYPDAHNEQFF.

The table lists this clonotype with a count of one. This chain uses TRBV4-1 with TRBJ2-7; D may be TRBD2 (5 bases). The ends were cut back, 1 base at V and 3 bases at J, with 13 bases in the middle. CDR1 is MGHRA, CDR2 YSYEKL, per germline. This CDR3 comprises 15 residues. The CDR3 protein is CASSQAWGDYYEQYF. CDR3 DNA: TGCGCCAGCAGCCAAGCATGGGGAGACTACTACGAGCAGTACTTC.

The chain links TRBV28 to TRBJ2-1, with TRBD1 as a possible D gene (6 bases). This CDR3 is 13 amino acids long. V lost 5 bases, J lost 7 bases, and 12 bases lay in between. The germline gives CDR1 MDHEN, CDR2 SYDVKM. CDR3 in amino acids: CASSVQGWNEQFF. The CDR3 bases are TGTGCCAGCAGTGTCCAGGGGTGGAATGAGCAGTTCTTC.

This chain uses TRBV21-1 with TRBJ1-2. TRBV21-1 is marked as a pseudogene. CDR3 length: 16 amino acids. CDR3 DNA sequence: TGTGCCAGCAGCAAAGTTTCCGGGGAGGGCTGCTATGGCTACACCTTC. It yields the protein CASSKVSGEGCYGYTF.

CDR3 protein: CASGTGTTGELFF. Written as DNA, the CDR3 is TGCGCCAGTGGGACAGGGACGACCGGGGAGCTGTTTTTT. J is TRBJ2-2 and V is TRBV5-1, with 9 nucleotides matching TRBD1. Trimming removed 8 bases from V and 5 bases from J; junction bases left unmatched: 4. The CDR3 totals 13 residues. The V gene's germline CDR1 is SGHRS and CDR2 YFSETQ.

This clonotype was picked up a small number of times. The chain employs TRBV6-5 and TRBJ2-3, with TRBD2 identical over 14 bases. The germline CDR1 and CDR2 sequences are MNHEY and SVGAGI. The CDR3 totals 18 residues. V gave up 0 bases and J gave up 4 bases; unmatched junction bases: 6. This CDR3 reads CASSYSIGTSGGADTQYF. The CDR3 DNA reads TGTGCCAGCAGTTACTCGATCGGGACTAGCGGGGGCGCAGATACGCAGTATTTT.

In this sample, this clonotype turned up a few times. The chain joins TRBV15 to TRBJ2-3, with D unclear. Trimming removed 3 bases at V and 2 bases at J, with 6 bases between. The CDR3 covers 13 residues. Germline CDR1 reads LNHNV; CDR2 reads YYDKDF (reference sequence). The DNA for the CDR3 is TGTGCCACCAGCAGTTTAATCACAGATACGCAGTATTTT. It codes for CATSSLITDTQYF.

V gene TRBV7-3 combines with J gene TRBJ2-1, with D possibly being TRBD1 or TRBD2 (5 bases each). Trimming left V 4 bases short and J 3 bases short, with 16 bases between. The CDR3 extends over 16 amino acids. Germline loops: CDR1 SGHTA, CDR2 FQGTGA. CDR3 DNA sequence: TGTGCCAGCAGCTCTTCCCGTTCGGGGCTCTACAATGAGCAGTTCTTC. Translation: CASSSSRSGLYNEQFF.

This clonotype was seen a few times. V gene TRBV5-1 combines with J gene TRBJ1-1, with D possibly TRBD1 on 6 matching bases. V was trimmed by 0 bases and J by 5 bases, leaving 14 bases between them. The CDR3 has 15 amino acids. Per germline, CDR1 SGHRS and CDR2 YFSETQ. This CDR3 reads CASSLAGQLQTEAFF. The CDR3 region has the DNA TGCGCCAGCAGCTTGGCCGGACAGCTACAGACTGAAGCTTTCTTT. Together with reference TRBV5-1 and TRBJ1-1, the CDR3 gives the full variable domain: KAGVTQTPRYLIKTRGQQVTLSCSPISGHRSVSWYQQTPGQGLQFLFEYFSETQRNKGNFPGRFSGRQFSNSRSEMNVSTLELGDSALYLCASSLAGQLQTEAFFGQGTRLTVV.

This clonotype came up once. The chain links TRBV3-1 to TRBJ2-5, with unresolved D. Deletions cut 7 bases from V and 1 base from J, with 7 bases between. Germline values: CDR1 LGHDT, CDR2 YNNKEL (reference sequence). The CDR3 is 12 amino acids. Here the CDR3 reads CASIDAQETQYF. The CDR3 DNA is TGTGCCAGCATCGACGCCCAAGAGACCCAGTACTTC.

The chain uses TRBV7-2 and TRBJ2-4; D is unclear. This CDR3 has 16 amino acids. V lost 5 bases and J lost 0, with 14 bases in between. Germline V lookup: CDR1 SGHTA, CDR2 FQGNSA. This CDR3 reads CASSPGEDRAKNIQYF. As DNA, the CDR3 is TGTGCCAGCAGCCCCGGCGAGGACCGAGCCAAAAACATTCAGTACTTC.

This chain uses TRBV27 with TRBJ1-6; no clear D gene. The germline V gene encodes CDR1 MNHEY and CDR2 SMNVEV (reference sequence). The CDR3 covers 15 residues. Between the trimmed V and J ends, which lost 0 bases and 8 bases, there was a span of 11 bases. Written as DNA, the CDR3 is TGTGCCAGCAGTTTATCGGCTTGGGAGTATTCACCCCTCCACTTT. Translated, it gives CASSLSAWEYSPLHF.

V and J are TRBV2 and TRBJ1-2, with a tentative D call TRBD1 (5 bases). Looked up from germline, CDR1 is SNHLY and CDR2 is FYNNEI. This CDR3 is built from 14 residues. V shed 4 bases and J shed 2 bases, with 11 bases lying between them. The CDR3 sequence is CASSGTAGNYGYTF. Here the CDR3 DNA reads TGTGCCAGCAGTGGGACGGCAGGGAACTATGGCTACACCTTC. Full variable domain (outside the CDR3, taken from reference TRBV2 and TRBJ1-2): EPEVTQTPSHQVTQMGQEVILRCVPISNHLYFYWYRQILGQKVEFLVSFYNNEISEKSEIFDDQFSVERPDGSNFTLKIRSTKLEDSAMYFCASSGTAGNYGYTFGSGTRLTVV.

This clonotype was detected a few times. The V and J genes are TRBV6-6 and TRBJ1-2; 7 bases are a match to TRBD1. The germline gives CDR1 MNHNY, CDR2 SVGAGI (reference sequence). The CDR3 sequence is 15 residues long. V trimming: 8 bases; J trimming: 2 bases; junction bases outside the gene matches: 11. As DNA, the CDR3 is TGTGCCAGCGGGGATCACGGAGGGGGCAACTATGGCTACACCTTC. Protein product: CASGDHGGGNYGYTF.

The V gene is TRBV7-3, the J gene TRBJ2-3, with 9 nucleotides matching TRBD2. The ends lost 4 bases at V and 1 base at J; junction bases unmatched: 6. This CDR3 has 16 residues. Germline V gene lookup returns CDR1 SGHTA and CDR2 FQGTGA. The CDR3 sequence is CASSSPASGGTDTQYF. DNA for the CDR3: TGTGCCAGCAGCTCCCCCGCTAGCGGGGGCACAGATACGCAGTATTTT.

V gene TRBV20-1 combines with J gene TRBJ1-5; D is undetermined. From germline, CDR1 is DFQATT and CDR2 SNEGSKA (reference sequence). Trimming removed 0 bases from V and 0 bases from J, with 12 bases in between. The CDR3 consists of 16 residues. The CDR3 DNA follows: TGCAGTGCTAGAGATTCGGGTCTCTATAGCAATCAGCCCCAGCATTTT. This gives the protein CSARDSGLYSNQPQHF.

This clonotype has more than one count but fewer than ten. For the CDR3, the DNA is TGTGCCAGCAGTGACCGAGACAGGGGGTATAAACAGTACTTC. Its protein product is CASSDRDRGYKQYF. The chain combines TRBV25-1 with TRBJ2-4, with TRBD1 identical over 9 bases. The germline V gene encodes CDR1 MGHDK and CDR2 SYGVNS. This CDR3 has 14 amino acids. J gave up 13 bases and V 3 bases, and 10 bases lay outside the gene matches.

The chain carries TRBV20-1 and TRBJ2-3, with 8 bases that match TRBD2. With V trimmed by 2 bases and J by 4 bases, 5 bases remained unmatched. The CDR3 runs to 14 residues. CDR1 DFQATT and CDR2 SNEGSKA come from the germline V gene (reference sequence). The DNA for the CDR3 is TGCAGTGCTAGACTACGGGGGGGCGCAGATACGCAGTATTTT. Translating gives CSARLRGGADTQYF.

This clonotype showed up just a few times. The chain joins TRBV12-3 or TRBV12-4 to TRBJ2-1; TRBD2 agrees at 7 bases. This CDR3 is 14 amino acids long. Germline trimming cut 5 bases from V and 7 bases from J; bases unmatched to any gene: 8. The chain's CDR3 is CASSMGGLGNEQFF. In DNA, the CDR3 is TGTGCCAGCAGTATGGGGGGGTTGGGAAATGAGCAGTTCTTC.